Detailed here is one T cell receptor (beta chain). An end of the junction does not agree with germline; a read error may underlie this. TCRdb's copy holds only in-frame clones and misses some; the assay was immunoSEQ multiplex PCR. Of under 150,000 clones in the sample, about 95% were seen once. This CDR3 is 14 amino acids long. Germline values: CDR1 MNHNS, CDR2 SASEGT. This specimen belongs to a study of T cell changes during pregnancy in multiple sclerosis. The TCR originated in a female donor with multiple sclerosis, enrolled in a pregnancy study. This chain uses TRBV6-1 with TRBJ1-3; D is unresolved. The sequencing here drew on peripheral blood, taken after pregnancy. In nucleotides, the CDR3 is TGTGCGAGCAGTGGTCTGAGCTCTGGAAACACCATATATTTT. It is translated as CASSGLSSGNTIYF.